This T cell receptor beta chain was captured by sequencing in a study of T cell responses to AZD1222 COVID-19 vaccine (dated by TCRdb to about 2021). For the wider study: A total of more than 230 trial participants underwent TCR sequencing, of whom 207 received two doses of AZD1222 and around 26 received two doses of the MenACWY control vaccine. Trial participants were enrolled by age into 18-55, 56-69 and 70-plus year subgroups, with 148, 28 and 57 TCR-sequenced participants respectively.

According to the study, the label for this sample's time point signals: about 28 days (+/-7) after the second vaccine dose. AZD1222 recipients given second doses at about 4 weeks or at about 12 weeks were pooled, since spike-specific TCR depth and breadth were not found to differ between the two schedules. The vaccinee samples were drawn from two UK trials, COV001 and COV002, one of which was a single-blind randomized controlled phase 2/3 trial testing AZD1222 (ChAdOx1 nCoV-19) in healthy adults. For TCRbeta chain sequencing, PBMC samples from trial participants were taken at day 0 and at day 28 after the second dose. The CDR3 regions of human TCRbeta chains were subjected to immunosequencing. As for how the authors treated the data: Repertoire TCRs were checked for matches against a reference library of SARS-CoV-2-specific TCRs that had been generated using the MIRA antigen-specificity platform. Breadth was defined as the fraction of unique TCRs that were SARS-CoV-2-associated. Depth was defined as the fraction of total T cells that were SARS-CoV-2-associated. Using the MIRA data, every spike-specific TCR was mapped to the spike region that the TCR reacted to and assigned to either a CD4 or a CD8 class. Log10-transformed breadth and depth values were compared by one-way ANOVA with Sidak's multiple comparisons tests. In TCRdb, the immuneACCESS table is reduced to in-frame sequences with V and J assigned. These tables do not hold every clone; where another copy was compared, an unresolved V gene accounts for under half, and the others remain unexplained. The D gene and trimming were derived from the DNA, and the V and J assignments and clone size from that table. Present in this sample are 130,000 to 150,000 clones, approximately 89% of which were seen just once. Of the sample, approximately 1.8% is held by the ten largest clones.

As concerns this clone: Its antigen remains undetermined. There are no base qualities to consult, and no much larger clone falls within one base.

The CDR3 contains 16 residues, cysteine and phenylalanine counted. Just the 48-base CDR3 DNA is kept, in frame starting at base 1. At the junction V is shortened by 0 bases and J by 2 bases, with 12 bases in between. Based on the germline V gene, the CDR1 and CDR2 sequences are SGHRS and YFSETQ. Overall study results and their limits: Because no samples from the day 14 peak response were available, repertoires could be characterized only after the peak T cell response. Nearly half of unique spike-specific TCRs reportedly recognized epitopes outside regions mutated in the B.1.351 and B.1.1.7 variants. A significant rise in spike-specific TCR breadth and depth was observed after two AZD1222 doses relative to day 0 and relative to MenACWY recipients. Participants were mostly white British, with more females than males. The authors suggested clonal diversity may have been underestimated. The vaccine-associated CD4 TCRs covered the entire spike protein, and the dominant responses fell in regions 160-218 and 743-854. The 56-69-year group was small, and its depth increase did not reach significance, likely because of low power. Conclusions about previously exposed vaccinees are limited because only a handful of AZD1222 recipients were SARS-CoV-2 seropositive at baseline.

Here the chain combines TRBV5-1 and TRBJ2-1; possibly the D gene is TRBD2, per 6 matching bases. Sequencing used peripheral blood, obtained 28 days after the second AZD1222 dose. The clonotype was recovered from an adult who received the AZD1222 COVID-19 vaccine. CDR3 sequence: CASSLVGSTPYNEQFF. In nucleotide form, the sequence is TGCGCCAGCAGCTTGGTCGGGAGCACCCCCTACAATGAGCAGTTCTTC.